This passage covers 5 T cell receptor beta chains from one sample sequenced in a study of blood T cell repertoires in COVID-19. Assay: immunoSEQ multiplex PCR; the TCRdb copy retains only in-frame clones and omits some. The sample consists of around 170,000 clones, about 84% of them appearing once. Sequenced: PBMCs or T cells enriched from blood (not recorded which). The receptors here all came from a man aged 45-60 years who had recovered from COVID-19.

V gene TRBV5-1 combines with J gene TRBJ2-2, with a weak D call TRBD2 (6 bases). CDR3 length: 15 amino acids. V was shortened by 4 bases and J by 4 bases, with 14 bases between the two germline ends. CDR1 and CDR2 (germline): SGHRS, YFSETQ. CDR3 nucleotides: TGCGCCAGCAGCCTGCGGGAAGGGTCCACCGGGGAGCTGTTTTTT. This codes for CASSLREGSTGELFF.

V is TRBV5-4 and J is TRBJ1-1; D is ambiguous. The germline CDR1 and CDR2 sequences are SGHNT and YYREEE (reference sequence). This CDR3 comprises 13 residues. The CDR3 sequence is CAWHREYSTEAFF. Written as DNA, the CDR3 is TGTGCTTGGCACCGGGAATATAGCACTGAAGCTTTCTTT.

This clone was counted once. The chain employs TRBV6-5 and TRBJ1-6; TRBD1 might be the D (5 bases). Trimming took off 7 bases at V and 16 bases at J, with 20 bases between the two ends. The germline V gene encodes CDR1 MNHEY and CDR2 SVGAGI. The CDR3 sequence is 13 residues long. The CDR3 sequence is CASTERGYGILHF. As DNA, the CDR3 is TGTGCCAGCACGGAAAGGGGCTACGGCATACTCCACTTT.

The genes are TRBV19 and TRBJ1-4; tentative D call: TRBD1 (6 bases). There are 13 residues in the CDR3. The germline V gene has CDR1 LNHDA and CDR2 SQIVND (reference sequence). With 10 bases removed from V and 8 bases from J, the gap between germline ends came to 17 bases. The CDR3 here is CATAWGGAEKLFF. CDR3 nucleotides: TGTGCCACCGCGTGGGGGGGCGCGGAAAAACTGTTTTTT.

The chain uses TRBV27 and TRBJ1-5; 9 nucleotides line up with TRBD1. The CDR3 is made up of 16 amino acids. After removal of 5 bases from V and 4 bases from J, the junction contained 9 bases not matched to a gene. Germline CDR1 MNHEY, CDR2 SMNVEV (reference sequence). The CDR3 loop reads CASSAPGQGPNQPQHF. The CDR3 nucleotides are TGTGCCAGCAGTGCTCCGGGACAGGGACCGAATCAGCCCCAGCATTTT.